The source of this TCR beta chain is a study of identical twins. Notes on the study in general: Researchers reported excess low generation probability among twin-shared out-of-frame alpha sequences. Clonotypes of the beta chain that were abundant in cord blood carried fewer insertions (memory repertoires showed none). For monozygotic twins, models underestimated out-of-frame TCR alpha sharing.

TCRdb itself ran the 5' RACE reads through MiXCR, one entry per CDR3 protein. The table includes approximately 230,000 distinct CDR3 sequences, around an eighth detected once. This clonotype was picked up many times. Antigen: not known. CDR1 and CDR2 from the germline V gene are DFQATT and SNEGSKA (reference sequence). Deletions cut 0 bases from V and 2 bases from J, with 14 bases between. This CDR3 is 15 amino acids long. The TCR was taken from a woman aged 18 to 35 in good health. This chain joins TRBV20-1 and TRBJ2-7; TRBD1 is a possible D gene (5 bases). Sequenced material: memory (CD45RO+) T cells sorted from blood. DNA of the CDR3: TGCAGTGCTAGAGATTTTGCAGGGCTGCCCTACGAGCAGTACTTC. Its protein is CSARDFAGLPYEQYF.